The 26 T cell receptor beta chains listed next were all sequenced from one sample in a study of cytomegalovirus exposure and HLA in healthy donors. It was with 60 Vbeta and 13 Jbeta primers that the PCR ran. Generated by immunoSEQ multiplex PCR, the TCRdb table keeps only in-frame clones and is missing some. The repertoire holds around 160,000 clones, with 70% to 75% as singletons. Sequencing was carried out using PBMCs. Receptors were obtained from a man younger than 35 in good health and CMV-seropositive.

This chain links TRBV11-2 with TRBJ1-2; 7 nucleotides align to TRBD1. This CDR3 region has 15 residues. V lost 4 bases and J lost 6; bases outside the gene matches: 11. Germline assignment: CDR1 SGHAT and CDR2 FQNNGV. The CDR3 is CASSSQRGRGHGYTF. The CDR3 nucleotides read TGTGCCAGCAGCTCCCAAAGGGGGCGCGGGCATGGCTACACCTTC.

The V and J genes are TRBV15 and TRBJ2-5, with a tentative D call TRBD2 (5 bases). Germline V CDR1 and CDR2: LNHNV, YYDKDF (reference sequence). Trimming cost V 9 bases and J 5 bases, with 19 bases left between them. The CDR3 covers 14 residues. The CDR3 spells CATAPGLILETQYF. DNA for the CDR3: TGTGCCACGGCACCGGGATTAATATTGGAGACCCAGTACTTC.

The gene calls are TRBV5-1 and TRBJ1-4, with TRBD1 as a possible D gene (5 bases). The CDR3 contains 15 residues. Germline V gives CDR1 SGHRS, CDR2 YFSETQ. V lost 3 bases to trimming and J lost 3 bases, with 12 bases between them. The CDR3 DNA reads as TGCGCCAGCAGCTCGGCCCAGGGATCTAATGAAAAACTGTTTTTT. Protein sequence: CASSSAQGSNEKLFF. Together with reference TRBV5-1 and TRBJ1-4, the CDR3 gives the full variable domain: KAGVTQTPRYLIKTRGQQVTLSCSPISGHRSVSWYQQTPGQGLQFLFEYFSETQRNKGNFPGRFSGRQFSNSRSEMNVSTLELGDSALYLCASSSAQGSNEKLFFGSGTQLSVL.

This chain joins TRBV29-1 and TRBJ1-2; 9 bases are shared with TRBD1. The V and J ends lost 5 bases and 5 bases, in that order; junction bases with no gene match: 6. The CDR3 contains 13 residues. The germline CDR1 and CDR2 sequences are SQVTM and ANQGSEA. CDR3 in DNA: TGCAGCGTTTCGGACAGGGGAGGTTATGGCTACACCTTC. It specifies CSVSDRGGYGYTF.

The chain carries TRBV30 and TRBJ1-2; 7 bases fit TRBD1. Germline values: CDR1 GTSNPN, CDR2 SVGIG (reference sequence). The junction had 5 bases not matched to a gene; V was cut back by 0 bases and J by 7 bases. The CDR3 loop spans 13 amino acids. The CDR3 sequence is CAWSVGQGVGYTF. CDR3 nucleotides: TGTGCCTGGAGTGTAGGCCAGGGGGTTGGCTACACCTTC.

This chain links TRBV5-4 with TRBJ2-3; 13 nucleotides line up with TRBD2. Germline loops: CDR1 SGHNT, CDR2 YYREEE (reference sequence). Trimming took 5 bases from V and 4 from J; bases not matched to a gene: 4. This CDR3 comprises 15 residues. CDR3 protein: CASRLAGGPPDTQYF. CDR3 nucleotides: TGTGCCAGCAGACTAGCGGGAGGGCCGCCAGATACGCAGTATTTT.

The chain combines TRBV7-2 with TRBJ1-1, with D possibly being TRBD1 (5 bases). Trimming removed 0 bases at V and 4 bases at J, with 9 bases between. Germline assignment: CDR1 SGHTA and CDR2 FQGNSA. The CDR3 spans 14 residues. The CDR3 sequence: CASSLAGGRTEAFF. The CDR3 DNA follows: TGTGCCAGCAGCTTAGCGGGGGGACGCACTGAAGCTTTCTTT.

The gene calls are TRBV6-1 and TRBJ1-2; D call uncertain. This CDR3 is built from 12 residues. Germline CDR1 reads MNHNS; CDR2 reads SASEGT. Trimming pared 3 bases from V and 7 bases from J, leaving 9 bases between. Here the CDR3 reads CASSEHSVGYTF. DNA of the CDR3: TGTGCCAGCAGTGAGCATTCGGTTGGCTACACCTTC.

This chain uses TRBV29-1 with TRBJ1-1; 8 positions match TRBD1. The V gene's germline CDR1 is SQVTM and CDR2 ANQGSEA. The CDR3 has 15 residues. The ends lost 4 bases at V and 5 bases at J; junction bases unmatched: 12. The CDR3, as DNA: TGCAGCGTTGGCCCCTCCCGGACAGGGCAAACTGAAGCTTTCTTT. Translating gives CSVGPSRTGQTEAFF.

The rearrangement uses TRBV6-1 and TRBJ1-3; TRBD1 agrees at 7 bases. Germline V gene lookup returns CDR1 MNHNS and CDR2 SASEGT. The CDR3 is made up of 13 amino acids. Trimming removed 10 bases from V and 2 bases from J; junction bases left unmatched: 5. This CDR3 is CATGGRTGNTIYF. In DNA form, the CDR3 reads TGTGCCACAGGGGGGAGAACTGGAAACACCATATATTTT.

The V call is TRBV15, the J call TRBJ2-2; 7 bases line up with TRBD1. CDR3 length: 16 residues. Germline assignment: CDR1 LNHNV and CDR2 YYDKDF (reference sequence). Trimming at V came to 1 base and at J to 5 bases, leaving 7 bases not matched to a gene. The CDR3 here is CATSRVGGIRTGELFF. The CDR3 DNA sequence: TGTGCCACCAGCAGAGTAGGGGGCATTCGGACCGGGGAGCTGTTTTTT. Full variable domain (missing parts from reference TRBV15 and TRBJ2-2): DAMVIQNPRYQVTQFGKPVTLSCSQTLNHNVMYWYQQKSSQAPKLLFHYYDKDFNNEADTPDNFQSRRPNTSFCFLDIRSPGLGDTAMYLCATSRVGGIRTGELFFGEGSRLTVL.

This chain joins TRBV27 and TRBJ1-2; the D is unclear. The V gene lost 6 bases and the J gene lost 0 bases, with 11 bases spanning the gap. Germline loops: CDR1 MNHEY, CDR2 SMNVEV (reference sequence). The CDR3 extends over 14 amino acids. The CDR3 DNA reads as TGTGCCAGCAGAAGCGGGTTAGCTAACTATGGCTACACCTTC. Its translation: CASRSGLANYGYTF.

This clone was counted a single time. The rearrangement links TRBV7-3 to TRBJ2-2; 10 bases align to TRBD2. The CDR3 covers 20 residues. Germline assignment: CDR1 SGHTA and CDR2 FQGTGA. Trimming took 1 base from V and 0 from J; bases not matched to a gene: 11. This CDR3 reads CASSLKGLADPPANTGELFF. CDR3 bases: TGTGCCAGCAGCTTAAAAGGACTAGCGGACCCCCCCGCGAACACCGGGGAGCTGTTTTTT.

The chain employs TRBV6-1 and TRBJ2-7; no definite D call. The V end was cut by 0 bases, the J end by 6 bases, with 9 bases between. CDR1 is MNHNS, CDR2 SASEGT, per germline. CDR3 size: 13 residues. This chain's CDR3 is CASSEAAKSEQYV. CDR3 sequence (DNA): TGTGCCAGCAGTGAAGCTGCTAAGAGCGAGCAGTACGTC.

The chain couples TRBV11-3 to TRBJ2-2, with D maybe TRBD2 (6 bases). V was clipped by 3 bases and J by 5 bases, with 16 bases between them. The germline V gene encodes CDR1 SGHNT and CDR2 YENEEA. The CDR3 is 16 amino acids. CDR3 nucleotide sequence: TGTGCCAGCAGCTTGGGTTCGGGACTTTTAACCGGGGAGCTGTTTTTT. Its protein product is CASSLGSGLLTGELFF.

The chain recombines TRBV11-3 with TRBJ1-1; D is ambiguous. The V and J ends lost 5 bases and 4 bases respectively, with 11 bases between them. The CDR3 covers 13 residues. The germline CDR1 and CDR2 sequences are SGHNT and YENEEA. The CDR3 loop is CASSLHPGTEAFF. The CDR3 coding sequence is TGTGCCAGCAGCCTACACCCGGGCACTGAAGCTTTCTTT.

This clone has more than one count but fewer than ten. The chain joins TRBV7-6 to TRBJ1-1; perhaps TRBD1 as D (6 bases). The CDR3 runs to 13 residues. The V gene's germline CDR1 is SGHVS and CDR2 FNYEAQ. Trimming took 1 base from V and 5 from J, leaving 8 bases between them. The CDR3 reads CASSLETGTEAFF. The CDR3, as DNA: TGTGCCAGCAGCTTAGAAACAGGGACTGAAGCTTTCTTT.

The table lists this clone with a few counts. This CDR3 is CASSATTSGRVEEQFF. DNA for the CDR3: TGTGCCAGCAGCGCTACGACTAGCGGGAGGGTGGAAGAGCAGTTCTTC. This chain joins TRBV7-9 and TRBJ2-1; 14 bases are shared with TRBD2. Germline-derived CDR1 and CDR2 are SEHNR and FQNEAQ (reference sequence). J lost 10 bases, V lost 5 bases, and 10 bases had no gene match. The length of the CDR3 is 16 residues.

The genes are TRBV5-1 and TRBJ1-1, with 7 bases aligning to TRBD1. The CDR3 spans 16 residues. The ends lost 4 bases at V and 0 bases at J; junction bases unmatched: 9. CDR1 SGHRS and CDR2 YFSETQ come from the germline V gene. The chain's CDR3 is CASSPRTGQMNTEAFF. CDR3 DNA sequence: TGCGCCAGCAGCCCCCGGACAGGACAAATGAACACTGAAGCTTTCTTT.

This chain links TRBV6-5 with TRBJ1-2; D unresolved. From germline, CDR1 is MNHEY and CDR2 SVGAGI. Deletions cut 0 bases from V and 2 bases from J, with 4 bases between. CDR3 length: 13 amino acids. CDR3 in amino acids: CASSYSLNYGYTF. CDR3 DNA: TGTGCCAGCAGTTACTCTCTGAACTATGGCTACACCTTC.

The chain employs TRBV9 and TRBJ1-1; tentatively, D is TRBD1 (6 bases). Germline-derived CDR1 and CDR2 are SGDLS and YYNGEE. This CDR3 has 13 amino acids. With 0 bases removed from V and 11 bases from J, the gap between germline ends came to 14 bases. The CDR3 region is CASSVGDTQTAFF. The CDR3 coding sequence is TGTGCCAGCAGCGTAGGGGACACCCAGACGGCTTTCTTT.

Regarding this clone: The germline gene is not matched at one end of the junction; a read error may be the cause. The genes are TRBV5-1 and TRBJ1-6; a possible D gene is TRBD1 (5 bases). Germline V gives CDR1 SGHRS, CDR2 YFSETQ. This CDR3 has 14 residues. CDR3 nucleotides: TGCGCCAGCGGCTTGTGGGGCGCAGGTTCACCCCTCCACTTT. Its protein is CASGLWGAGSPLHF.

Comments on this clone: Its ends do not fully match the called genes, so a read error is possible. V usage is TRBV28 and J usage is TRBJ2-2, with D uncertain. From germline, CDR1 is MDHEN and CDR2 SYDVKM. This CDR3 is 14 amino acids long. CDR3 residues: CASSLYINTGELFF. DNA of the CDR3: TGTGCTAGCAGTTTATATATAAACACCGGGGAGCTGTTTTTT.

This sequence joins TRBV30 and TRBJ1-5; D not resolved. V was shortened by 4 bases and J by 1 base, with 11 bases between the two germline ends. The length of the CDR3 is 14 residues. Per germline, CDR1 GTSNPN and CDR2 SVGIG (reference sequence). In nucleotides, the CDR3 is TGTGCCTGGAATCGGGGTTTAAGCAATCAGCCCCAGCATTTT. Encoded protein: CAWNRGLSNQPQHF.

The chain carries TRBV5-1 and TRBJ2-1; TRBD2 matches at 8 bases. Looked up from germline, CDR1 is SGHRS and CDR2 is YFSETQ. The CDR3 totals 16 residues. Trimming took 4 bases from V and 6 from J; bases not matched to a gene: 12. For the CDR3, the DNA is TGCGCCAGCAGCCCCAGCGGGACTAGACTTGTCAATGAGCAGTTCTTC. Its translation is CASSPSGTRLVNEQFF. The variable domain in full, with the rest retrieved from reference TRBV5-1 and TRBJ2-1, is KAGVTQTPRYLIKTRGQQVTLSCSPISGHRSVSWYQQTPGQGLQFLFEYFSETQRNKGNFPGRFSGRQFSNSRSEMNVSTLELGDSALYLCASSPSGTRLVNEQFFGPGTRLTVL.

The chain recombines TRBV7-3 with TRBJ1-1; a possible D gene is TRBD1 (5 bases). The CDR3 is 15 residues long. V was clipped by 1 base and J by 5 bases, with 14 bases between them. Germline CDR1 SGHTA, CDR2 FQGTGA. CDR3 region: CASSLSQGLGTEAFF. The CDR3, as DNA: TGTGCCAGCAGCTTAAGTCAGGGACTGGGAACTGAAGCTTTCTTT.